This T cell receptor beta chain came from a study of T cell responses to AZD1222 COVID-19 vaccine. Here immunoSEQ multiplex PCR was the method, and the copy in TCRdb shows in-frame clones only, minus some. This table holds roughly 96,000 clones, 88% found once. The trim removed 4 bases at V and 9 bases at J, leaving 14 bases unmatched. Germline V CDR1 and CDR2: LGHDT, YNNKEL (reference sequence). The CDR3 has 15 residues. Here the sequenced sample was peripheral blood, taken 28 days after the second AZD1222 dose. The chain recombines TRBV3-1 (or the pseudogene TRBV3-2) with TRBJ2-5; 7 bases fit TRBD1. The source of this sequence is an adult who received the AZD1222 COVID-19 vaccine. The DNA for the CDR3 is TGTGCCAGCAGCCCGCACACGACAGGGAGTGTAGCCCAGTACTTC. Translation: CASSPHTTGSVAQYF.